This note documents a single T cell receptor beta chain sequence. Its cognate antigen is unknown. Germline V gives CDR1 LNHDA, CDR2 SQIVND (reference sequence). The length of the CDR3 is 13 residues. V lost 5 bases and J lost 4; bases outside the gene matches: 5. The data stem from a study of T cells after posttransplantation cyclophosphamide. Sequencing was performed with immunoSEQ multiplex PCR; in TCRdb, only in-frame clones are kept and a portion is missing. Among some 61,000 clones, 85% to 95% were seen once, and the ten largest hold about 3%. Study findings and constraints: After PTCy, TRB diversity resembled that of CNI/methotrexate controls. TRB overlap between skin or GI tissue T cells and blood was limited. Later post-transplant blood repertoires were often dominated by donor CD8+ memory clones.

The rearrangement links TRBV19 to TRBJ2-7, with TRBD1 matching over 7 bases. Material: PBMCs. The sequence derives from a woman between 25 and 40 years old in good health and a related stem cell transplant donor. Here the CDR3 reads CASSARTGYEQYF. The CDR3 region has the DNA TGTGCCAGTAGTGCCAGGACAGGTTACGAGCAGTACTTC.